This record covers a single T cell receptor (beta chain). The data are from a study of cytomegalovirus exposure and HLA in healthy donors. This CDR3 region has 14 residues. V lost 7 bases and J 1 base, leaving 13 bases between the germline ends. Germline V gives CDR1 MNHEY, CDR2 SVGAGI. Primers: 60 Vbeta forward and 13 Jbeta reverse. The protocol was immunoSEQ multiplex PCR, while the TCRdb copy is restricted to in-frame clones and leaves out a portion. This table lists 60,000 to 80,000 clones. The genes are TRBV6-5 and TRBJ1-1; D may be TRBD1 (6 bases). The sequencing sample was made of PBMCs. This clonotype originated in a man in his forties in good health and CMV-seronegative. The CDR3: CASNYREGNTEAFF. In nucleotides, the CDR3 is TGTGCCAGCAACTACAGGGAAGGGAACACTGAAGCTTTCTTT.